Listed below are T cell receptor beta chains from one sample, sequenced in a study of Ad26.COV2.S vaccination and SARS-CoV-2 variants. Data came from immunoSEQ multiplex PCR; TCRdb stores just in-frame clones and leaves some out. Seen here are fewer than 500,000 clones, 75% to 90% observed once, and the top ten hold over 2.5%. The specimen was peripheral blood, collected in a trial of Ad26.COV2.S vaccine versus placebo. The receptors derive from a person aged 18-60 years who received the Ad26.COV2.S COVID-19 vaccine or a placebo. CDR3s include the opening cysteine and the closing phenylalanine or tryptophan. Fields, in order: CDR3 length, V gene, clone size, J gene, D gene, CDR3 protein, CDR3 DNA. The D gene is left open where the match is weak. Clone size, where shown, is once, few, many, or a class for clones that have expanded.

15	TRBV30	-	TRBJ2-3	TRBD1	CASTLDRVSTDTQYF	TGTGCCTCAACCTTGGACAGGGTCAGCACAGATACGCAGTATTTT
15	TRBV3-1/TRBV3-2	-	TRBJ2-1	TRBD2	CASSWGLAGYNEQFF	TGTGCCAGCAGCTGGGGACTAGCGGGCTACAATGAGCAGTTCTTC
15	TRBV5-1	-	TRBJ2-5	TRBD2	CASSLEGGEVETQYF	TGCGCCAGCAGCTTGGAGGGAGGGGAGGTGGAGACCCAGTACTTC
12	TRBV9	-	TRBJ1-2	-	CASSVGPLGYTF	TGTGCCAGCAGCGTGGGGCCCCTCGGCTACACCTTC
17	TRBV5-1	-	TRBJ1-3	-	CASSPEVQGRFGNTIYF	TGCGCCAGCAGCCCGGAGGTCCAGGGGAGATTTGGAAACACCATATATTTT
18	TRBV5-8	-	TRBJ2-3	-	CASSWKSRLGISTDTQYF	TGTGCCAGCAGCTGGAAGTCAAGGCTAGGAATAAGCACAGATACGCAGTATTTT
16	TRBV9	-	TRBJ2-5	TRBD2	CASSVGGLAYQETQYF	TGTGCCAGCAGCGTAGGGGGACTAGCGTATCAAGAGACCCAGTACTTC
15	TRBV7-9	-	TRBJ1-5	TRBD1	CASSSGTGSGQPQHF	TGTGCCAGCAGCTCCGGGACAGGGTCGGGGCAGCCCCAGCATTTT
16	TRBV3-1/TRBV3-2	-	TRBJ1-6	-	CASSQGPSPTGAPLHF	TGTGCCAGCAGCCAAGGACCGTCCCCCACTGGGGCACCCCTCCACTTT
17	TRBV5-5	few	TRBJ2-3	TRBD2	CASSRTSGGLGTDTQYF	TGTGCCAGCAGCCGGACTAGCGGGGGGTTGGGCACAGATACGCAGTATTTT
14	TRBV25-1	-	TRBJ1-1	-	CASSTWRENTEAFF	TGTGCCAGCAGCACCTGGCGGGAGAACACTGAAGCTTTCTTT
20	TRBV3-1/TRBV3-2	-	TRBJ2-1	TRBD2	CASSQDRPSGVFRKYNEQFF	TGTGCCAGCAGCCAAGATAGGCCTAGCGGGGTTTTCCGGAAATACAATGAGCAGTTCTTC
15	TRBV6-1	-	TRBJ2-3	-	CASSERPGLAYTQYF	TGTGCCAGCAGTGAAAGGCCTGGGCTAGCATATACGCAGTATTTT
16	TRBV19	-	TRBJ2-1	TRBD2	CASSMGRGASYNEQFF	TGTGCCAGTAGTATGGGGCGGGGGGCCTCCTACAATGAGCAGTTCTTC
14	TRBV29-1	-	TRBJ2-1	-	CSVEVSIPDNEQFF	TGCAGCGTTGAGGTTAGCATACCTGACAATGAGCAGTTCTTC
16	TRBV28	-	TRBJ2-1	TRBD2	CASSLPSGGVYNEQFF	TGTGCCAGCAGTCTTCCTAGCGGGGGGGTCTACAATGAGCAGTTCTTC
13	TRBV7-2	-	TRBJ1-2	TRBD1	CASSQSGGVGYTF	TGTGCCAGCAGCCAGTCAGGGGGCGTTGGCTACACCTTC
14	TRBV6-2/TRBV6-3	-	TRBJ1-6	-	CASSYGQSNSPLHF	TGTGCCAGCAGTTACGGACAGTCCAATTCACCCCTCCACTTT
13	TRBV28	-	TRBJ2-5	-	CASSFTSTETQYF	TGTGCCAGCAGTTTCACCTCCACGGAGACCCAGTACTTC
17	TRBV12-5	-	TRBJ2-2	TRBD2	CASGLVAAGGNTGELFF	TGTGCTAGTGGTTTGGTAGCAGCGGGGGGGAACACCGGGGAGCTGTTTTTT
13	TRBV5-4	-	TRBJ1-4	-	CASSTTGTEKLFF	TGTGCCAGCAGCACCACCGGGACAGAAAAACTGTTTTTT
18	TRBV19	-	TRBJ2-3	TRBD2	CASSRRLAGGPRGDTQYF	TGTGCCAGTAGTAGAAGACTAGCGGGAGGGCCTAGGGGGGATACGCAGTATTTT
14	TRBV4-3	-	TRBJ2-3	TRBD1	CASSQSLRQGVVYF	TGCGCCAGCAGCCAGAGCCTTAGACAGGGTGTAGTGTATTTT